This entry lists 15 T cell receptor beta chains sequenced from one sample in a study of T-cell memory formation after mild COVID-19. TCRdb used MiXCR to reprocess the 5' RACE reads, holding one entry per CDR3 protein. The sample consists of 90,000 to 120,000 distinct CDR3 sequences, 14% of them appearing once. Source material: PBMCs or a T cell subset sorted from them (not recorded which). All receptors derive from a man younger than 30 who had mild COVID-19 (a few samples of this study predate the infection). Cell type and time point are not known.

A few counts support this clonotype. The chain links TRBV20-1 to TRBJ2-7; 7 bases map to TRBD1. The trim removed 3 bases at V and 5 bases at J, leaving 16 bases unmatched. CDR1 is DFQATT, CDR2 SNEGSKA, per germline (reference sequence). The CDR3 length is 16 residues. CDR3 sequence reads: CSASSDTGVMIHEQYF. The CDR3 DNA follows: TGCAGTGCTAGCTCCGATACAGGGGTCATGATCCACGAGCAGTACTTC.

The table lists this clonotype with many counts. The J gene is TRBJ1-1, the V gene TRBV4-1; no clear D. The V and J ends lost 1 base and 1 base respectively, with 10 bases between them. The germline V gene encodes CDR1 MGHRA and CDR2 YSYEKL. The CDR3 sequence is 15 residues long. The CDR3 DNA is TGCGCCAGCAGCCAAGGGCTTATTGGGAACACTGAAGCTTTCTTT. This translates into CASSQGLIGNTEAFF.

The V and J genes are TRBV24-1 and TRBJ2-4; possibly TRBD2 for D (6 bases). The V gene's germline CDR1 is KGHDR and CDR2 SFDVKD. The V and J ends lost 8 bases and 4 bases respectively, with 11 bases between them. The CDR3 contains 13 residues. The CDR3 region is CATIRGGKNIQYF. In DNA, the CDR3 is TGTGCCACCATTCGAGGAGGGAAAAACATTCAGTACTTC.

This clonotype was seen only a few times. The gene calls are TRBV29-1 and TRBJ2-5; 9 bases are a match to TRBD1. The J segment lost 5 bases and the V segment lost 2 bases, leaving 6 bases of the junction unmatched. CDR1 and CDR2 from the germline V gene are SQVTM and ANQGSEA. The CDR3 extends over 14 amino acids. The CDR3 loop reads CSVEWDRDLETQYF. The CDR3 bases are TGCAGCGTTGAATGGGACAGGGATTTGGAGACCCAGTACTTC.

This clonotype came up many times. The gene calls are TRBV9 and TRBJ2-7; tentatively, D is TRBD1 or TRBD2 (5 bases each). Trimming cost V 4 bases and J 2 bases, with 16 bases left between them. CDR1 and CDR2 from the germline V gene are SGDLS and YYNGEE. The CDR3 has 15 amino acids. The CDR3 here is CASSPKGTVTYEQYF. The CDR3, as DNA: TGTGCCAGCAGCCCAAAGGGGACCGTAACCTACGAGCAGTACTTC.

This clonotype showed up just a few times. This sequence joins TRBV7-9 and TRBJ2-5, with D perhaps matching TRBD1 (6 bases). CDR3 length: 13 amino acids. Germline CDR1 reads SEHNR; CDR2 reads FQNEAQ (reference sequence). The ends were cut back, 1 base at V and 3 bases at J, with 6 bases in the middle. The CDR3: CASSLGTEETQYF. The CDR3 DNA sequence: TGTGCCAGCAGCTTAGGGACAGAAGAGACCCAGTACTTC.

The V call is TRBV12-3 or TRBV12-4, the J call TRBJ1-1, with 7 bases identical to TRBD1. Trimming removed 7 bases from V and 5 bases from J; junction bases left unmatched: 7. The CDR3 totals 13 residues. In nucleotides, the CDR3 is TGTGCCAGCACCCCGACAGGGCCAACTGAAGCTTTCTTT. This encodes CASTPTGPTEAFF.

The chain carries TRBV2 and TRBJ2-1; TRBD2 matches 11 bases. The J segment lost 7 bases and the V segment lost 5 bases, leaving 4 bases of the junction unmatched. This CDR3 has 14 residues. CDR1 is SNHLY, CDR2 FYNNEI, per germline. The CDR3 region has the DNA TGTGCCAGCAGTAACCGACTAGCGGGGAATGAGCAGTTCTTC. Translated: CASSNRLAGNEQFF.

The chain joins TRBV6-5 to TRBJ2-1; D is ambiguous. This CDR3 is 11 amino acids long. V gave up 1 base and J gave up 6 bases, with 1 base separating them. Per the germline V gene, CDR1 is MNHEY and CDR2 is SVGAGI. CDR3 DNA: TGTGCCAGCAGTTACTTCAATGAGCAGTTCTTC. Amino acid sequence: CASSYFNEQFF.

This clonotype was found a few times. V is TRBV6-4 and J is TRBJ1-2; D not resolved. The CDR3 contains 14 residues. V was cut by 8 bases and J by 7 bases, with 20 bases left in between. Germline assignment: CDR1 MRHNA and CDR2 SNTAGT. The DNA for the CDR3 is TGTGCCAGCGGGGTTTGGCGAATATTCTCTGGCTACACCTTC. This gives the protein CASGVWRIFSGYTF.

The chain employs TRBV7-9 and TRBJ2-7, with D unresolved. In germline, CDR1 is SEHNR, CDR2 FQNEAQ (reference sequence). The V gene lost 5 bases and the J gene lost 2 bases, with 22 bases spanning the gap. This CDR3 has 17 residues. In DNA, the CDR3 is TGTGCCAGCAGCCTGAGACCGGGCCCTCATGGGACCTACGAGCAGTACTTC. Translation: CASSLRPGPHGTYEQYF.

This clonotype was picked up one time. The rearrangement joins TRBV12-3 or TRBV12-4 to TRBJ2-7, with 7 bases that match TRBD1. This CDR3 has 13 amino acids. V lost 8 bases to trimming and J lost 2 bases; unmatched junction nucleotides: 6. CDR3 sequence reads: CASASGTAYEQYF. The CDR3 DNA follows: TGTGCCAGCGCCTCCGGGACAGCCTACGAGCAGTACTTC.

This clonotype was counted between two and nine times. The chain recombines TRBV12-3 or TRBV12-4 with TRBJ1-1; D unresolved. V gave up 5 bases and J gave up 4 bases, with 2 bases separating them. The CDR3 loop spans 10 amino acids. The CDR3 spells CASSPTEAFF. The CDR3 nucleotides read TGTGCCAGCAGTCCCACTGAAGCTTTCTTT.

The V gene is TRBV4-3, the J gene TRBJ2-7; D is ambiguous. The CDR3 contains 15 residues. Germline assignment: CDR1 LGHNA and CDR2 YSLEER. Trimming cost V 1 base and J 1 base, with 11 bases left between them. DNA for the CDR3: TGCGCCAGCAGCCAAGCCCCCGGGCCTTCCTACGAGCAGTACTTC. Translating gives CASSQAPGPSYEQYF.

A few counts support this clonotype. The chain has TRBV7-9 and TRBJ1-1; weak D call: TRBD1 (5 bases). V shed 4 bases and J shed 4 bases, with 13 bases lying between them. CDR1 and CDR2 from the germline V gene are SEHNR and FQNEAQ (reference sequence). This CDR3 has 14 amino acids. The CDR3 is CASSWQGQGTEAFF. CDR3 nucleotides: TGTGCCAGCAGCTGGCAGGGCCAGGGCACTGAAGCTTTCTTT.